This is a list of T cell receptor beta chains from one sample in a study of neurological immune-mediated disorders. TCRdb itself ran the 5' RACE reads through MiXCR, one entry per CDR3 protein. The table lists approximately 70,000 distinct CDR3 sequences, almost 4% of them singletons. Sequencing used PBMCs. The receptors were gathered from a man aged 30 to 45 with multiple sclerosis. Both conserved end residues are trimmed from each CDR3.

J gene: TRBJ2-7
V gene: TRBV5-1
CDR3 length: 13
CDR3 protein: ASSLGGQSRGEQY

J gene: TRBJ2-5
V gene: TRBV6-6
CDR3 length: 10
CDR3 protein: ASSRVQETQY

J gene: TRBJ2-7
V gene: TRBV3-1
CDR3 length: 11
CDR3 protein: ASSQEIFYEQY

J gene: TRBJ2-6
V gene: TRBV5-1
CDR3 length: 15
CDR3 protein: ASSLYAVSSGANVLT

J gene: TRBJ1-3
V gene: TRBV7-8
CDR3 length: 11
CDR3 protein: ASSFGQGNTIY

J gene: TRBJ1-2
V gene: TRBV7-9
CDR3 length: 13
CDR3 protein: ASSVGQGAGYGYT

J gene: TRBJ2-1
V gene: TRBV7-8
CDR3 length: 11
CDR3 protein: ASSLAGGNEQF

J gene: TRBJ1-6
V gene: TRBV5-1
CDR3 length: 11
CDR3 protein: ASRQAYNSPLH

J gene: TRBJ1-1
V gene: TRBV20-1
CDR3 length: 12
CDR3 protein: SARWTGGHTEAF

J gene: TRBJ2-5
V gene: TRBV5-1
CDR3 length: 11
CDR3 protein: ASSRTVKETQY